Listed below are T cell receptor beta chains from one sample, sequenced in a study of blood T cells in healthy people across ages. TCRdb used MiXCR to reprocess the 5' RACE reads, holding one entry per CDR3 protein. The sample lists 600,000 to 850,000 distinct CDR3 sequences, about 40% occurring once. Sequences were obtained from blood. These receptors all come from an older woman in good health. CDR3s include the opening cysteine and the closing phenylalanine or tryptophan. A D gene is named only where the DNA matches it firmly. Only some rows state a clone size, as once, few, many or a class for expanded clones.

clone size: .
V gene: TRBV29-1
J gene: TRBJ1-4
D gene: TRBD1
CDR3 protein: CSVGTGTNEKLFF
CDR3 DNA: TGCAGCGTCGGGACAGGGACTAATGAAAAACTGTTTTTT

clone size: .
V gene: TRBV10-3
J gene: TRBJ2-5
D gene: .
CDR3 protein: CAISETGSKEDQYF
CDR3 DNA: TGTGCCATCAGTGAGACAGGGTCCAAGGAAGACCAGTACTTC

clone size: many
V gene: TRBV27
J gene: TRBJ2-5
D gene: .
CDR3 protein: CASSLRGLQETQYF
CDR3 DNA: TGTGCCAGCAGCTTAAGGGGACTCCAAGAGACCCAGTACTTC

clone size: few
V gene: TRBV5-5
J gene: TRBJ2-3
D gene: .
CDR3 protein: CASSFSSDTDTQYF
CDR3 DNA: TGTGCCAGCAGCTTCTCTAGCGATACAGATACGCAGTATTTT

clone size: .
V gene: TRBV9
J gene: TRBJ2-1
D gene: .
CDR3 protein: CVSSVAGGQGQFF
CDR3 DNA: TGTGTCAGCAGCGTAGCTGGGGGGCAGGGGCAGTTCTTC

clone size: .
V gene: TRBV20-1
J gene: TRBJ2-5
D gene: TRBD2
CDR3 protein: CSAPGAGGRSTETQYF
CDR3 DNA: TGCAGCGCCCCAGGGGCGGGAGGGCGAAGCACGGAGACCCAGTACTTC

clone size: .
V gene: TRBV7-2
J gene: TRBJ1-1
D gene: .
CDR3 protein: CASSLSLSEAFF
CDR3 DNA: TGTGCCAGCAGCTTAAGTTTATCTGAAGCTTTCTTT

clone size: .
V gene: TRBV6-2/TRBV6-3
J gene: TRBJ2-1
D gene: TRBD1
CDR3 protein: CASSSRTGIAFHNEQFF
CDR3 DNA: TGTGCCAGCAGTTCCCGGACAGGAATAGCATTCCACAATGAGCAGTTCTTC

clone size: .
V gene: TRBV20-1
J gene: TRBJ2-1
D gene: TRBD1
CDR3 protein: CGAPEQGGVNEQFF
CDR3 DNA: TGCGGTGCTCCCGAACAGGGGGGCGTCAATGAGCAGTTCTTC

clone size: .
V gene: TRBV5-1
J gene: TRBJ2-7
D gene: TRBD2
CDR3 protein: CASSLALAGGHEQYF
CDR3 DNA: TGCGCCAGCAGCTTGGCCCTAGCGGGAGGGCACGAGCAGTACTTC

clone size: few
V gene: TRBV5-5
J gene: TRBJ2-5
D gene: .
CDR3 protein: CASSLGVIQETQYF
CDR3 DNA: TGTGCCAGCAGCTTGGGAGTGATCCAAGAGACCCAGTACTTC

clone size: .
V gene: TRBV7-9
J gene: TRBJ1-4
D gene: TRBD1
CDR3 protein: CASRSDREAEKLFF
CDR3 DNA: TGTGCCAGCAGATCGGACAGGGAAGCTGAAAAACTGTTTTTT

clone size: .
V gene: TRBV29-1
J gene: TRBJ2-2
D gene: .
CDR3 protein: CSVVRLGGANTGELFF
CDR3 DNA: TGCAGCGTTGTGAGGCTCGGGGGCGCGAACACCGGGGAGCTGTTTTTT

clone size: .
V gene: TRBV14
J gene: TRBJ2-1
D gene: .
CDR3 protein: CASSQDRKIRQFF
CDR3 DNA: TGTGCCAGCAGCCAAGATCGCAAGATTCGGCAGTTCTTC